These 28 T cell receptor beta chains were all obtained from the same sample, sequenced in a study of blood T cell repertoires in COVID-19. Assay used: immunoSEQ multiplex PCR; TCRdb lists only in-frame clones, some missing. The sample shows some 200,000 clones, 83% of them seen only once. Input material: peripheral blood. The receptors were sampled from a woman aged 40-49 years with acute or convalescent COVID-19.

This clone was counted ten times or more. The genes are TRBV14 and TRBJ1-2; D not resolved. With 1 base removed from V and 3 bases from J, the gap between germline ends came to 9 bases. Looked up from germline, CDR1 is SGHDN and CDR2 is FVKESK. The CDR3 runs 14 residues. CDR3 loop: CASSQAGFYYGYTF. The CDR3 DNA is TGTGCCAGCAGCCAAGCGGGGTTTTACTATGGCTACACCTTC.

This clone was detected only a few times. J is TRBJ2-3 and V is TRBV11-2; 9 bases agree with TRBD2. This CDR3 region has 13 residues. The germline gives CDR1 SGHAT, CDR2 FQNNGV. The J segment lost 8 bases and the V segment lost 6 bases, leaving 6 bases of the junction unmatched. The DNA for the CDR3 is TGTGCCAGCAGGGTAGCGGGGGAAGCTACGCAGTATTTT. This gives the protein CASRVAGEATQYF.

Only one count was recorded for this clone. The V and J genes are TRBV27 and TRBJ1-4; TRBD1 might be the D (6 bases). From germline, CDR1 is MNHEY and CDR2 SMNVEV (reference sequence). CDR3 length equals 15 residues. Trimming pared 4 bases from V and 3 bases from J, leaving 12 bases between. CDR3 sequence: CASSSRTASNEKLFF. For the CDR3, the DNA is TGTGCCAGCAGTTCCCGGACAGCCTCTAATGAAAAACTGTTTTTT.

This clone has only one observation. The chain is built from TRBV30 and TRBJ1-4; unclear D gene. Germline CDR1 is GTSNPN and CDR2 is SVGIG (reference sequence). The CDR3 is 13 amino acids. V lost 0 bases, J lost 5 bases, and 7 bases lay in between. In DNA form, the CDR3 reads TGTGCCTGGAGTGTATTCACAAATGAAAAACTGTTTTTT. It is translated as CAWSVFTNEKLFF.

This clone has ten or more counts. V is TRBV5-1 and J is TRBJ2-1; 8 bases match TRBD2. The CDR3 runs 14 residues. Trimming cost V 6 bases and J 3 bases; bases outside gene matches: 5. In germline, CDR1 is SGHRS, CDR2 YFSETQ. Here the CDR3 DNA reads TGCGCCAGCAATAGCGGGGAGATCTACAATGAGCAGTTCTTC. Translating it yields CASNSGEIYNEQFF.

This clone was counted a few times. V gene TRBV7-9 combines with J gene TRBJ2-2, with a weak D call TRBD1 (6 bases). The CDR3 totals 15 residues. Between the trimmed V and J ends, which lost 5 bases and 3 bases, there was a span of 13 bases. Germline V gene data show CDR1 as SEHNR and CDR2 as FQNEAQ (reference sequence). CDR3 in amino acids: CASSVGTPHTGELFF. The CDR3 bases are TGTGCCAGCAGCGTCGGGACACCTCACACCGGGGAGCTGTTTTTT.

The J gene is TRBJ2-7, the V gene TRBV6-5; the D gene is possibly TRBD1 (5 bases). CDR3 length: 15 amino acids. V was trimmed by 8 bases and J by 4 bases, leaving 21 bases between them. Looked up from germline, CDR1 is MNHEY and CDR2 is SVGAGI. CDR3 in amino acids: CASGPQALGAYEQYF. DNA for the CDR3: TGTGCCAGCGGACCCCAGGCCCTAGGGGCTTACGAGCAGTACTTC.

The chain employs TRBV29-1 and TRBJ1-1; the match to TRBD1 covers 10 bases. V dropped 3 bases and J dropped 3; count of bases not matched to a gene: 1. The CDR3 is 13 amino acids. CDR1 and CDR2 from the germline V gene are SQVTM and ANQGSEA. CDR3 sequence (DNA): TGCAGCGTTGACGGACAGGGGGACACTGAAGCTTTCTTT. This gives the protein CSVDGQGDTEAFF.

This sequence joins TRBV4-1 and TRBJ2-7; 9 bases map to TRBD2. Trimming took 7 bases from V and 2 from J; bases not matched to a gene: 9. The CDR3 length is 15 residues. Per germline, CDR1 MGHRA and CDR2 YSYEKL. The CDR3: CASTLSGTSPYEQYF. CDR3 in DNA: TGCGCCAGCACTCTGTCTGGGACTAGCCCCTACGAGCAGTACTTC.

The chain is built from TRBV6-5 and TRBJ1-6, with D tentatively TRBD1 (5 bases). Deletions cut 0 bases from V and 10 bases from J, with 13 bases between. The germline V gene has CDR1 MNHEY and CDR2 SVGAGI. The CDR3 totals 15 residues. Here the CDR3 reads CASSYSWDLASPLHF. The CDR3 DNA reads TGTGCCAGCAGTTACTCGTGGGACTTGGCCTCACCCCTCCACTTT.

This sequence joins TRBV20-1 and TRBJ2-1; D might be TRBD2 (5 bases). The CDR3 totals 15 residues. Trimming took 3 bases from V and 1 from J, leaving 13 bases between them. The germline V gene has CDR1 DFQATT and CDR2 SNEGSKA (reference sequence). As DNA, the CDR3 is TGCAGTGCTAGTCGCGGGCCCGCATCCTACAATGAGCAGTTCTTC. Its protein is CSASRGPASYNEQFF.

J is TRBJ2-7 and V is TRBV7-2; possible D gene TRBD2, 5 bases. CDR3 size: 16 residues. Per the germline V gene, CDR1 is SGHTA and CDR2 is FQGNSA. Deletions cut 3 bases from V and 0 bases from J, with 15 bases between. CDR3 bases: TGTGCCAGCAGCTTGGATGCCGGGGTCACCTCCTACGAGCAGTACTTC. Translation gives CASSLDAGVTSYEQYF.

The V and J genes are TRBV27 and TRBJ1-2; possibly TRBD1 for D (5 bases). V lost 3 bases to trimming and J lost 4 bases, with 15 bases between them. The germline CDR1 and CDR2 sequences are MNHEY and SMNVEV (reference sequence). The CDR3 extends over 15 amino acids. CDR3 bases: TGTGCCAGCAGTTTCAACCCACGGACACTCTATGGCTACACCTTC. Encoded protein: CASSFNPRTLYGYTF.

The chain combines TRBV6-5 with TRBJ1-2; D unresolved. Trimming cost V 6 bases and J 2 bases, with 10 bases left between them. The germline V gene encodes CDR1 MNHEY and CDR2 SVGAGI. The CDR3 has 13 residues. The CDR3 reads CASRPTGNYGYTF. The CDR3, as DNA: TGTGCCAGCAGGCCGACCGGGAACTATGGCTACACCTTC.

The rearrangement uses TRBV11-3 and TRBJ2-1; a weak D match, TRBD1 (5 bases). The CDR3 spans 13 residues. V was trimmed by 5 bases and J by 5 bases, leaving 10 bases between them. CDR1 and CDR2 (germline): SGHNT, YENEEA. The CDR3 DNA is TGTGCCAGCAGCCTTCCGACAGACAATGAGCAGTTCTTC. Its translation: CASSLPTDNEQFF.

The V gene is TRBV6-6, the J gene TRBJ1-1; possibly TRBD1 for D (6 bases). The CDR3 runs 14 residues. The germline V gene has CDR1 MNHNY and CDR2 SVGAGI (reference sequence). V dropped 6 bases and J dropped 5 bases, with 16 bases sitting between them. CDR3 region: CASRLDRRGTEAFF. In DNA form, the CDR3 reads TGTGCCAGCAGACTTGACAGGCGAGGAACTGAAGCTTTCTTT.

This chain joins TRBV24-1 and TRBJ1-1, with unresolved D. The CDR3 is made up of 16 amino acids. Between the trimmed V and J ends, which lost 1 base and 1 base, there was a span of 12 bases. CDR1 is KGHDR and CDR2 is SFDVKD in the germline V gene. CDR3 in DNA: TGTGCCACCAGTGATTTCCCCCGGAGCCCGAACACTGAAGCTTTCTTT. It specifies CATSDFPRSPNTEAFF.

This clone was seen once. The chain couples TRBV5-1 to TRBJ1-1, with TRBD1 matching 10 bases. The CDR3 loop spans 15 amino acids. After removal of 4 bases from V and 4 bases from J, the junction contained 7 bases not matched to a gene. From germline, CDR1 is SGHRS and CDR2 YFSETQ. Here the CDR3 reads CASSLEGQGPTEAFF. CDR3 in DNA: TGCGCCAGCAGCCTGGAGGGACAGGGGCCCACTGAAGCTTTCTTT.

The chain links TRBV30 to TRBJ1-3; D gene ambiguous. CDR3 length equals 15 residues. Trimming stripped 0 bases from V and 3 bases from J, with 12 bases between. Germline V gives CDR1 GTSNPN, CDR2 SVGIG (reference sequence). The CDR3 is CAWSVLRGGGNTIYF. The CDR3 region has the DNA TGTGCCTGGAGTGTACTCAGAGGAGGTGGAAACACCATATATTTT.

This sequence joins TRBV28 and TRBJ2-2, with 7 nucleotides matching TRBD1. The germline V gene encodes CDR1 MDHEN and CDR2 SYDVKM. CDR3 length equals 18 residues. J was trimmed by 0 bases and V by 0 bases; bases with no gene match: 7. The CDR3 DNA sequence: TGTGCCAGCAGTTTATGGTTTGGGGACAGATCGAACACCGGGGAGCTGTTTTTT. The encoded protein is CASSLWFGDRSNTGELFF.

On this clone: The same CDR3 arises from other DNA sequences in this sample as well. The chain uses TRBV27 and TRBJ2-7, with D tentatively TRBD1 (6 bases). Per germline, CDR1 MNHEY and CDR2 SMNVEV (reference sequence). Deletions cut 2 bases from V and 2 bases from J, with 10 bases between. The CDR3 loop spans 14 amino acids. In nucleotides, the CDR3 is TGTGCCAGCAGTTTAGGCGGACAGACCTACGAGCAGTACTTC. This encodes CASSLGGQTYEQYF.

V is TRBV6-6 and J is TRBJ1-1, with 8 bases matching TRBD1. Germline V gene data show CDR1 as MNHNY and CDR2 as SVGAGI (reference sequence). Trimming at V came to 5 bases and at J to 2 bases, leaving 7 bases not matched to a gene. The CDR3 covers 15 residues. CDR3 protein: CASSTDRDGNTEAFF. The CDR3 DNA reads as TGTGCCAGCAGTACGGACAGGGACGGAAACACTGAAGCTTTCTTT.

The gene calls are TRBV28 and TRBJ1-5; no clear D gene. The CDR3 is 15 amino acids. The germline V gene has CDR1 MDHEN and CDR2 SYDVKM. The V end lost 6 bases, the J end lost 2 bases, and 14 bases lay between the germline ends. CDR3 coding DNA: TGTGCCAGCAGGCAACAGTGGGCCCGCAATCAGCCCCAGCATTTT. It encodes CASRQQWARNQPQHF.

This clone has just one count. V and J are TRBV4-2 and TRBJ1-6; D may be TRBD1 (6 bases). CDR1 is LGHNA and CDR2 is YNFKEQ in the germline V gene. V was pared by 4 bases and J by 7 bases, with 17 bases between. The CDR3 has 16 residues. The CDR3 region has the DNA TGTGCCAGCAGCCGGCTCGCCAGGCAGGGGAATTCACCCCTCCACTTT. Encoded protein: CASSRLARQGNSPLHF.

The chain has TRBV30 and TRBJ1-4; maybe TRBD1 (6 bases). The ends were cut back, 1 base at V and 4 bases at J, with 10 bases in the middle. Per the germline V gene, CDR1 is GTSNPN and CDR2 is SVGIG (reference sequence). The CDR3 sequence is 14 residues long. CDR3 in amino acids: CAWSEDRSNEKLFF. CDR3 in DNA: TGTGCCTGGAGTGAGGACAGAAGTAATGAAAAACTGTTTTTT.

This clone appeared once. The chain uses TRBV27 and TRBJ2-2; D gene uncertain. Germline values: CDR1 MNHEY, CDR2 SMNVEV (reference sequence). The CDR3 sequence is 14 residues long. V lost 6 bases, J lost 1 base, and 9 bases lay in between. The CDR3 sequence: CASRRSWNTGELFF. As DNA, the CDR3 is TGTGCCAGCAGGCGTAGCTGGAACACCGGGGAGCTGTTTTTT.

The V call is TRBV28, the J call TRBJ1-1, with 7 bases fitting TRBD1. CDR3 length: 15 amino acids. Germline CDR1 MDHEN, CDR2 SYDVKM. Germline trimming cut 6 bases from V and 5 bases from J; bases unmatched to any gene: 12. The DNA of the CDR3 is TGTGCCAGCAGGCGGGACAGCGGGCGGTGGACTGAAGCTTTCTTT. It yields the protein CASRRDSGRWTEAFF.

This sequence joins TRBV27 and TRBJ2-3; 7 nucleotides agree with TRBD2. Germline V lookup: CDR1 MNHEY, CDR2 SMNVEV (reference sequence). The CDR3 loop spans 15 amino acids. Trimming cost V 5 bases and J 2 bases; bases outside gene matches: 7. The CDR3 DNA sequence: TGTGCCAGCAGTATCCGAGCGGGGCTCACAGATACGCAGTATTTT. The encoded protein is CASSIRAGLTDTQYF.